This T cell receptor (beta chain) was recovered during a study of radiotherapy plus CTLA-4 blockade in lung cancer. The CDR3 runs to 15 residues. V dropped 3 bases and J dropped 4 bases, with 16 bases sitting between them. In germline, CDR1 is SGDLS, CDR2 YYNGEE. Only in-frame clones appear in the TCRdb table, and some are missing; sequencing was by immunoSEQ multiplex PCR. The sample holds about 49,000 clones; 70% to 90% are singletons and the top ten take about 7.2%. Here the sequenced sample was peripheral blood, taken from a patient treated with radiotherapy plus ipilimumab. The chain combines TRBV9 with TRBJ2-5; D is possibly TRBD1 (5 bases). The receptor was isolated from a human donor with non-small cell lung cancer whose response to radiotherapy plus ipilimumab could not be evaluated. DNA for the CDR3: TGTGCCAGCAGCGCCGCAGGGATTACTCGAGAGACCCAGTACTTC. Amino acid sequence: CASSAAGITRETQYF.